Listed here are 30 T cell receptor beta chains from one sample, sequenced in a study of T cells in Graves' hyperthyroidism and ophthalmopathy. Researchers took RNA transcripts and amplified the TCR beta CDR3 regions from them. HTBI primers were used for first-round RT-PCR of the TCR CDR3. A single record per CDR3 protein comes from TCRdb applying MiXCR to the multiplex PCR reads. The repertoire has 500,000 to 800,000 distinct CDR3 sequences, over 40% of them found once; the top ten carry less than 9%. The source material was peripheral blood or thyroid tissue (not recorded which). These TCRs come from an adult man with Graves' disease, either hyperthyroidism or ophthalmopathy (not recorded which).

Notes on this clonotype: This may come from a read error, since a much larger clone is one base off. V usage is TRBV7-9 and J usage is TRBJ1-3; maybe TRBD1 (6 bases). The CDR3 has 15 amino acids. Germline assignment: CDR1 SEHNR and CDR2 FQNEAQ (reference sequence). Trimming removed 6 bases from V and 4 bases from J, with 16 bases in between. The CDR3 DNA is TGTGCCAGCAGATCACCGGGGGCAGGAGGAAACACCATATATTTT. This translates into CASRSPGAGGNTIYF.

This clonotype has just a few counts. A read error may account for a junction end that differs from germline. The chain couples TRBV4-1 to TRBJ1-4; D unclear. The CDR3 contains 15 residues. Germline loops: CDR1 MGHRA, CDR2 YSYEKL. The CDR3 reads CASSLGPSTNEKLFF. Written as DNA, the CDR3 is TGTGCCAGCAGCCTAGGACCATCAACTAATGAAAAACTGTTTTTT.

This clonotype was observed a few times. The V gene is TRBV12-3 or TRBV12-4, the J gene TRBJ2-7; D ambiguous. V lost 5 bases and J 7 bases, leaving 12 bases between the germline ends. The CDR3 is made up of 12 amino acids. The CDR3 sequence is CASSENLREQYF. CDR3 nucleotides: TGTGCCAGCAGTGAAAACCTTAGGGAGCAGTACTTC.

CDR3: CASSYREAGEAFF. In nucleotides, the CDR3 is TGTGCCAGCAGTTACAGGGAGGCGGGAGAAGCTTTCTTT. The rearrangement joins TRBV2 to TRBJ1-1; D perhaps matches TRBD1 (6 bases). Trimming took 5 bases from V and 8 from J, leaving 15 bases between them. Germline assignment: CDR1 SNHLY and CDR2 FYNNEI. The length of the CDR3 is 13 residues.

This clonotype is a singleton in its sample. This chain connects TRBV7-8 to TRBJ1-4; TRBD1 might be the D (5 bases). V lost 2 bases and J lost 0, with 13 bases in between. The CDR3 runs to 17 residues. CDR1 is SGHVS and CDR2 is FQNEAQ in the germline V gene. The CDR3 reads CASSLSPWGATNEKLFF. In nucleotides, the CDR3 is TGTGCCAGCAGCTTATCCCCGTGGGGGGCAACTAATGAAAAACTGTTTTTT.

With regard to this clonotype: This is likely a read error, given that the CDR3 carries no conserved phenylalanine or tryptophan at its end. The gene calls are TRBV20-1 and TRBJ1-5; weak D call: TRBD1 (6 bases). This CDR3 has 13 amino acids. The ends were cut back, 2 bases at V and 3 bases at J, with 8 bases in the middle. The germline CDR1 and CDR2 sequences are DFQATT and SNEGSKA (reference sequence). The CDR3 DNA sequence: TGCAGTGCTAGAACAGGGTTCAATCAGCCCCAGCATCTT. The encoded protein is CSARTGFNQPQHL.

The J gene is TRBJ1-1, the V gene TRBV29-1; D is unresolved. This CDR3 has 12 residues. V shed 3 bases and J shed 5 bases, with 10 bases lying between them. The germline V gene has CDR1 SQVTM and CDR2 ANQGSEA. The CDR3 is CSVDRVGTEAFF. The CDR3 coding sequence is TGCAGCGTTGATCGGGTCGGTACTGAAGCTTTCTTT. The full variable domain, in which reference TRBV29-1 and TRBJ1-1 provide the parts outside the CDR3, is SAVISQKPSRDICQRGTSLTIQCQVDSQVTMMFWYRQQPGQSLTLIATANQGSEATYESGFVIDKFPISRPNLTFSTLTVSNMSPEDSSIYLCSVDRVGTEAFFGQGTRLTVV.

CDR3 protein: CSARDRVTSPLHF. As DNA, the CDR3 is TGCAGTGCTAGGGACAGGGTCACCTCACCCCTCCACTTT. The gene calls are TRBV20-1 and TRBJ1-6; the match to TRBD1 covers 8 bases. Unmatched junction bases numbered 5, after V lost 3 bases and J lost 10 bases. The CDR3 is 13 residues long. CDR1 is DFQATT, CDR2 SNEGSKA, per germline (reference sequence).

V usage is TRBV10-3 and J usage is TRBJ2-5, with 13 nucleotides matching TRBD2. Germline V lookup: CDR1 ENHRY, CDR2 SYGVKD. The V and J ends lost 2 bases and 1 base, in that order; junction bases with no gene match: 7. The CDR3 is made up of 18 amino acids. CDR3 protein: CAISEPGLAGPPQETQYF. CDR3 nucleotides: TGTGCCATCAGTGAGCCGGGACTAGCGGGGCCGCCCCAAGAGACCCAGTACTTC.

This clonotype was recorded many times. The rearrangement uses TRBV29-1 and TRBJ1-6, with D possibly matching TRBD1 (6 bases). This CDR3 spans 12 amino acids. V was cut by 5 bases and J by 5 bases, with 7 bases left in between. Germline V gives CDR1 SQVTM, CDR2 ANQGSEA. This chain's CDR3 is CSVSGDNSPLHF. In DNA form, the CDR3 reads TGCAGCGTTTCAGGGGATAATTCACCCCTCCACTTT. Variable domain in full (rest from reference TRBV29-1 and TRBJ1-6): SAVISQKPSRDICQRGTSLTIQCQVDSQVTMMFWYRQQPGQSLTLIATANQGSEATYESGFVIDKFPISRPNLTFSTLTVSNMSPEDSSIYLCSVSGDNSPLHFGNGTRLTVT.

This clonotype was observed at least ten times. V and J are TRBV2 and TRBJ1-1; 7 bases are a match to TRBD1. The germline gives CDR1 SNHLY, CDR2 FYNNEI. This CDR3 comprises 14 residues. Trimming at V came to 7 bases and at J to 5 bases, leaving 10 bases not matched to a gene. The CDR3 sequence is CASNGGTDQTEAFF. The CDR3 region has the DNA TGTGCCAGCAATGGAGGGACAGATCAAACTGAAGCTTTCTTT.

This clonotype was seen a handful of times. This chain uses TRBV12-3 or TRBV12-4 with TRBJ1-2; 8 nucleotides match TRBD1. V shed 7 bases, J shed 4 bases, and the junction held 8 bases outside the gene matches. The CDR3 loop spans 14 amino acids. The CDR3 coding sequence is TGTGCCAGCAAGTTCCCAGGGACAGGCTATGGCTACACCTTC. As protein: CASKFPGTGYGYTF.

The sample holds one count of this clonotype. The chain is built from TRBV6-1 and TRBJ1-4; D is ambiguous. CDR3 size: 15 residues. Germline-derived CDR1 and CDR2 are MNHNS and SASEGT. Between the trimmed V and J ends, which lost 6 bases and 0 bases, there was a span of 11 bases. The CDR3 nucleotides are TGTGCCAGCAGCCCAGACCCAGCAACTAATGAAAAACTGTTTTTT. As protein: CASSPDPATNEKLFF.

This clonotype has at least ten counts. V is TRBV7-8 and J is TRBJ1-6, with D tentatively TRBD1 (6 bases). CDR3 size: 14 residues. Germline V gives CDR1 SGHVS, CDR2 FQNEAQ. V lost 1 base and J lost 13, with 14 bases in between. CDR3 region: CASSLGGQVPPLHF. As DNA, the CDR3 is TGTGCCAGCAGCTTAGGGGGGCAGGTTCCTCCCCTCCACTTT.

This clonotype was detected once. The chain couples TRBV7-9 to TRBJ2-7; 7 bases are a match to TRBD1. The CDR3 is made up of 11 amino acids. J lost 0 bases, V lost 11 bases, and 1 base had no gene match. Germline V gives CDR1 SEHNR, CDR2 FQNEAQ (reference sequence). The CDR3 region is CARDSSYEQYF. The CDR3 DNA reads as TGTGCCCGGGACAGCTCCTACGAGCAGTACTTC.

The rearrangement links TRBV9 to TRBJ2-2; 12 positions agree with TRBD2. Trimming took 4 bases from V and 6 from J; bases not matched to a gene: 7. CDR3 size: 16 residues. Germline V lookup: CDR1 SGDLS, CDR2 YYNGEE. The CDR3 DNA follows: TGTGCCAGCAGCTCACGACTAGCGGGAGCGGCCGGGGAGCTGTTTTTT. Its protein is CASSSRLAGAAGELFF.

This chain joins TRBV25-1 and TRBJ1-5, with a weak D call TRBD1 (6 bases). In germline, CDR1 is MGHDK, CDR2 SYGVNS. Trimming removed 2 bases at V and 6 bases at J, with 17 bases between. The CDR3 is 16 amino acids. CDR3 DNA sequence: TGTGCCAGCAGTGAAGACAGGTTCCTGGGGATTCAGCCCCAGCATTTT. Translated, it gives CASSEDRFLGIQPQHF.

The V and J genes are TRBV10-3 and TRBJ2-6; D unresolved. V was shortened by 2 bases and J by 0 bases, with 5 bases between the two germline ends. Germline lookup yields CDR1 ENHRY and CDR2 SYGVKD. There are 15 residues in the CDR3. This CDR3 is CAISEGSSGANVLTF. In nucleotides, the CDR3 is TGTGCCATCAGTGAGGGTTCCTCTGGGGCCAACGTCCTGACTTTC.

This clonotype was counted between two and nine times. The chain couples TRBV7-9 to TRBJ1-1; unclear D gene. Germline CDR1 reads SEHNR; CDR2 reads FQNEAQ (reference sequence). The CDR3 is 13 residues long. The V end was cut by 4 bases, the J end by 2 bases, with 8 bases between. The CDR3 loop is CASSWSDNTEAFF. The CDR3 coding sequence is TGTGCCAGCAGCTGGTCGGACAACACTGAAGCTTTCTTT.

The CDR3 nucleotides are TGTGCCTCGCAAGTGGGCGGGGGGACGCAGCCCCAGCATTTT. Residues: CASQVGGGTQPQHF. This chain connects TRBV7-9 to TRBJ1-5, with a weak D call TRBD1 (5 bases). CDR3 length: 14 amino acids. Between the trimmed V and J ends, which lost 11 bases and 7 bases, there was a span of 21 bases. Looked up from germline, CDR1 is SEHNR and CDR2 is FQNEAQ (reference sequence).

The genes are TRBV10-2 and TRBJ1-2; 7 nucleotides agree with TRBD1. Germline trimming cut 4 bases from V and 7 bases from J; bases unmatched to any gene: 12. Germline CDR1 reads WSHSY; CDR2 reads SAAADI. CDR3 length equals 15 residues. The CDR3 loop is CASSARDRGLRGYTF. In DNA form, the CDR3 reads TGCGCCAGCAGTGCTAGGGACAGAGGGCTGCGTGGCTACACCTTC.

The chain is built from TRBV6-5 and TRBJ1-1; 7 bases line up with TRBD1. This CDR3 region has 18 residues. Trimming took 2 bases from V and 0 from J; bases not matched to a gene: 12. Germline lookup yields CDR1 MNHEY and CDR2 SVGAGI. Here the CDR3 DNA reads TGTGCCAGCAGTTACAATGGGGGGGGACAGTTCATGAACACTGAAGCTTTCTTT. Translating gives CASSYNGGGQFMNTEAFF.

The chain has TRBV9 and TRBJ1-1, with D tentatively TRBD1 (5 bases). The CDR3 has 16 amino acids. Germline CDR1 reads SGDLS; CDR2 reads YYNGEE. V shed 4 bases and J shed 3 bases, with 19 bases lying between them. This CDR3 reads CASSLREGLGYTEAFF. CDR3 coding DNA: TGTGCCAGCAGCCTGAGAGAGGGGTTGGGGTACACTGAAGCTTTCTTT.

This clonotype has a handful of counts. V is TRBV29-1 and J is TRBJ1-1, with D possibly TRBD1 on 5 matching bases. This CDR3 spans 10 amino acids. CDR1 is SQVTM and CDR2 is ANQGSEA in the germline V gene. V was shortened by 7 bases and J by 9 bases, with 12 bases between the two germline ends. CDR3 nucleotide sequence: TGCAGCGGGACAATGACTAAAGCTTTCTTT. It encodes CSGTMTKAFF.

This clonotype showed up many times. The J gene is TRBJ1-5, the V gene TRBV5-4; D gene unclear. The CDR3 consists of 15 residues. The germline V gene has CDR1 SGHNT and CDR2 YYREEE (reference sequence). The V end lost 3 bases, the J end lost 4 bases, and 14 bases lay between the germline ends. CDR3 sequence reads: CASSSGGNRNQPQHF. In DNA form, the CDR3 reads TGTGCCAGCAGCTCGGGAGGAAACAGAAATCAGCCCCAGCATTTT.

Note on this clonotype: A read error is possible here, since a much larger clone lies one base away. The chain has TRBV12-3 or TRBV12-4 and TRBJ1-4; no clear D gene. V was cut by 10 bases and J by 7 bases, with 22 bases left in between. The CDR3 sequence is 15 residues long. The CDR3 loop is CAIRESMGTGEKLFF. The CDR3 DNA sequence: TGTGCCATCCGTGAGTCGATGGGAACGGGTGAAAAACTGTTTTTT.

The CDR3 is CAISASSDREKLFF. The CDR3 region has the DNA TGTGCCATCAGTGCGTCAAGCGATCGTGAAAAACTGTTTTTT. The chain employs TRBV10-3 and TRBJ1-4; no clear D gene. Germline CDR1 ENHRY, CDR2 SYGVKD. The CDR3 has 14 residues. The V gene lost 4 bases and the J gene lost 7 bases, with 13 bases spanning the gap.

The chain employs TRBV14 and TRBJ2-5; D perhaps matches TRBD2 (6 bases). There are 15 residues in the CDR3. V was cut by 2 bases and J by 6 bases, with 16 bases left in between. Germline V lookup: CDR1 SGHDN, CDR2 FVKESK. The CDR3 DNA reads TGTGCCAGCAGCCAAAGGTCGGCAGGGAGGAAGACCCAGTACTTC. Translating gives CASSQRSAGRKTQYF. Supplemented by reference TRBV14 and TRBJ2-5, the full variable domain reads EAGVTQFPSHSVIEKGQTVTLRCDPISGHDNLYWYRRVMGKEIKFLLHFVKESKQDESGMPNNRFLAERTGGTYSTLKVQPAELEDSGVYFCASSQRSAGRKTQYFGPGTRLLVL.

A few counts support this clonotype. This chain uses TRBV10-2 with TRBJ2-7; D tentatively fits TRBD1 or TRBD2 (5 bases each). Germline CDR1 WSHSY, CDR2 SAAADI. V was pared by 6 bases and J by 3 bases, with 15 bases between. This CDR3 comprises 14 residues. The CDR3 DNA reads as TGCGCCAGCAGCGAGGGACGGATATTCTACGAGCAGTACTTC. This codes for CASSEGRIFYEQYF.

V is TRBV20-1 and J is TRBJ1-2; 10 nucleotides match TRBD1. V shed 6 bases, J shed 0 bases, and the junction held 7 bases outside the gene matches. The CDR3 loop spans 15 amino acids. Germline assignment: CDR1 DFQATT and CDR2 SNEGSKA (reference sequence). The CDR3 here is CSAPDRGSSNYGYTF. Here the CDR3 DNA reads TGCAGTGCCCCGGACAGGGGGAGTTCTAACTATGGCTACACCTTC.